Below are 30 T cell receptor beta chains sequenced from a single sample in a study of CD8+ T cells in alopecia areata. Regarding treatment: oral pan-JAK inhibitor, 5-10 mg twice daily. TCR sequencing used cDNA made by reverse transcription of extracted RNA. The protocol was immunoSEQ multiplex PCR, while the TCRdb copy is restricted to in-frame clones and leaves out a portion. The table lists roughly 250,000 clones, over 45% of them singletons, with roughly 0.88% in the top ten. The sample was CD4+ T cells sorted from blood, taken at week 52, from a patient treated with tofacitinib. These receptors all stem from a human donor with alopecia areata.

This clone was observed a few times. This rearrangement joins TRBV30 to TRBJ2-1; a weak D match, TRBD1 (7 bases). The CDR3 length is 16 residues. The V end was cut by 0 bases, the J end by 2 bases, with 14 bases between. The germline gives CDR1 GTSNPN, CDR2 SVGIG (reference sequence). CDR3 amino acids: CAWSVRRDRTYNEQFF. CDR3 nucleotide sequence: TGTGCCTGGAGTGTACGGAGGGACAGAACCTACAATGAGCAGTTCTTC. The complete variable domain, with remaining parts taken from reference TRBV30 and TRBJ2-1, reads SQTIHQWPATLVQPVGSPLSLECTVEGTSNPNLYWYRQAAGRGLQLLFYSVGIGQISSEVPQNLSASRPQDRQFILSSKKLLLSDSGFYLCAWSVRRDRTYNEQFFGPGTRLTVL.

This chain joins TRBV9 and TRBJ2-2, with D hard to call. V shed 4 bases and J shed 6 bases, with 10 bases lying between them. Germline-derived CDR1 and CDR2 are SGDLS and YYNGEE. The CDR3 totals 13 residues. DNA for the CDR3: TGTGCCAGCAGCATCAGTTTTTCCGGGGAGCTGTTTTTT. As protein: CASSISFSGELFF.

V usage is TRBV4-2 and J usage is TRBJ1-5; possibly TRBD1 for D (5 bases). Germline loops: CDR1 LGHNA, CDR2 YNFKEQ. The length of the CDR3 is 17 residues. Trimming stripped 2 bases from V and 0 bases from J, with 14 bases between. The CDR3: CASSQFIGRASNQPQHF. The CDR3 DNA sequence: TGTGCCAGCAGCCAATTTATTGGCAGGGCTAGCAATCAGCCCCAGCATTTT.

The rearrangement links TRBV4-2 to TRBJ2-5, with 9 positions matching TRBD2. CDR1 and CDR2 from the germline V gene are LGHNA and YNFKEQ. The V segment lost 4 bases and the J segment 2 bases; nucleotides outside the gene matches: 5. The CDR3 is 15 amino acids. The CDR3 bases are TGTGCCAGCAGCCGGAGCGGGGGGATACAAGAGACCCAGTACTTC. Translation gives CASSRSGGIQETQYF.

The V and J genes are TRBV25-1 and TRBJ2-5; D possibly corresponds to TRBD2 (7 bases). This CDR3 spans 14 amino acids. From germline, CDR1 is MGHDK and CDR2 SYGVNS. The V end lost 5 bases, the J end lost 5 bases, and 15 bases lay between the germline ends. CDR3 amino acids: CASSRGGDRETQYF. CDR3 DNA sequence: TGTGCCAGCAGTAGGGGGGGTGATAGGGAGACCCAGTACTTC. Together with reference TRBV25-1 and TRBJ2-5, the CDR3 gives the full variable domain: EADIYQTPRYLVIGTGKKITLECSQTMGHDKMYWYQQDPGMELHLIHYSYGVNSTEKGDLSSESTVSRIRTEHFPLTLESARPSHTSQYLCASSRGGDRETQYFGPGTRLLVL.

For the CDR3, the DNA is TGTGCCAGCAGTGAGTCAGGGGCAGGCAATCAGCCCCAGCATTTT. Protein product: CASSESGAGNQPQHF. The chain has TRBV25-1 and TRBJ1-5, with D perhaps TRBD1 (6 bases). The V end was cut by 3 bases, the J end by 2 bases, with 11 bases between. This CDR3 has 15 residues. CDR1 and CDR2 from the germline V gene are MGHDK and SYGVNS.

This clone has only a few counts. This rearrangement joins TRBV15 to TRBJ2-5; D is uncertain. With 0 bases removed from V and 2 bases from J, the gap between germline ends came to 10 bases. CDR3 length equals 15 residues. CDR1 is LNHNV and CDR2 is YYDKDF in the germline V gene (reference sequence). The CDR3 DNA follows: TGTGCCACCAGCAGAGAACAAACAGCTCAAGAGACCCAGTACTTC. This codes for CATSREQTAQETQYF.

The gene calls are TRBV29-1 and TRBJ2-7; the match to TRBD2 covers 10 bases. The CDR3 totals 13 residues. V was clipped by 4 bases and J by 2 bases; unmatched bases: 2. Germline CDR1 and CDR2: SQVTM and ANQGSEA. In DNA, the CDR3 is TGCAGCGTTGGGACTAGCGGAACCTACGAGCAGTACTTC. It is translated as CSVGTSGTYEQYF.

CDR3 nucleotide sequence: TGTGCCAGCAGCTCGGGACTAGGGGGACAAGAGACCCAGTACTTC. It is translated as CASSSGLGGQETQYF. The J gene is TRBJ2-5, the V gene TRBV7-3; 8 positions agree with TRBD2. J lost 2 bases, V lost 4 bases, and 6 bases had no gene match. The CDR3 spans 15 residues. The V gene's germline CDR1 is SGHTA and CDR2 FQGTGA. Full variable domain (rest looked up from reference TRBV7-3 and TRBJ2-5): GAGVSQTPSNKVTEKGKYVELRCDPISGHTALYWYRQSLGQGPEFLIYFQGTGAADDSGLPNDRFFAVRPEGSVSTLKIQRTERGDSAVYLCASSSGLGGQETQYFGPGTRLLVL.

The CDR3 DNA sequence: TGCAGCGTTAAAGGTCCAGATACGCAGTATTTT. Translated, it gives CSVKGPDTQYF. The chain is built from TRBV29-1 and TRBJ2-3; the D is unclear. Germline V gene sequence: CDR1 SQVTM, CDR2 ANQGSEA. Trimming left V 5 bases short and J 4 bases short, with 7 bases between. The CDR3 contains 11 residues.

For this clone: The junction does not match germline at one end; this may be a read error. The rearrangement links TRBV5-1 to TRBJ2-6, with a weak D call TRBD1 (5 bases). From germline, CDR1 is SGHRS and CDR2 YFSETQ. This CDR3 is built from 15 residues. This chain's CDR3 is CAISLQVSGANVLTF. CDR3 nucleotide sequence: TGCGCCATCAGCTTACAGGTCTCTGGGGCCAACGTCCTGACTTTC.

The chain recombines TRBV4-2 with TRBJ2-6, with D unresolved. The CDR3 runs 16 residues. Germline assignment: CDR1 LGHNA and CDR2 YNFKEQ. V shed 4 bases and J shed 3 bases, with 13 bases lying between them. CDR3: CASSRNGIGGANVLTF. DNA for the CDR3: TGTGCCAGCAGCCGGAATGGGATCGGTGGGGCCAACGTCCTGACTTTC.

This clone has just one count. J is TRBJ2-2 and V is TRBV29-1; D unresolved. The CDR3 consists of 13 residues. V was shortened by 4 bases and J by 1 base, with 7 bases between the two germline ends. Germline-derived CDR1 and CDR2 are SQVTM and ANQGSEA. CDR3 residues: CSVVPRNTGELFF. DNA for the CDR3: TGCAGCGTTGTACCCAGGAACACCGGGGAGCTGTTTTTT.

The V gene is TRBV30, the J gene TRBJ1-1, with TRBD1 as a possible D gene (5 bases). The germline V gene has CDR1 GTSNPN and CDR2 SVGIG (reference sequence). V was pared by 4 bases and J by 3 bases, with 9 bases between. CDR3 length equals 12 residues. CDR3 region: CAWKEGHTEAFF. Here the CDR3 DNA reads TGTGCCTGGAAAGAGGGACACACTGAAGCTTTCTTT. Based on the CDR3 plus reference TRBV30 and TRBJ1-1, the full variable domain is SQTIHQWPATLVQPVGSPLSLECTVEGTSNPNLYWYRQAAGRGLQLLFYSVGIGQISSEVPQNLSASRPQDRQFILSSKKLLLSDSGFYLCAWKEGHTEAFFGQGTRLTVV.

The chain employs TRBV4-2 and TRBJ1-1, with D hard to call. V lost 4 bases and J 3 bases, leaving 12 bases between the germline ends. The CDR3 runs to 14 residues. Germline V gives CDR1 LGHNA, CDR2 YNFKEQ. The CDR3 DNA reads TGTGCCAGCAGCCTGAATAGGGTGGACACTGAAGCTTTCTTT. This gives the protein CASSLNRVDTEAFF.

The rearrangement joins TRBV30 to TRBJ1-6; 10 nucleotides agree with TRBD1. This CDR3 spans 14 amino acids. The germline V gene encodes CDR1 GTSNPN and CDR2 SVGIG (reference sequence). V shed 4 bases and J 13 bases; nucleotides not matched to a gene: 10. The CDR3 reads CAWKEGTGALPLHF. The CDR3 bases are TGTGCCTGGAAAGAAGGGACAGGGGCCCTGCCCCTCCACTTT.

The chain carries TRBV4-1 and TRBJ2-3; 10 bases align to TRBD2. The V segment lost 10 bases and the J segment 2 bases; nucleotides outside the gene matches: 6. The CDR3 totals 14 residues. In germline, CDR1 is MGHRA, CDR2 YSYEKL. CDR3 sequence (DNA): TGCGCCACCAGGACTAGCGGAAACACAGATACGCAGTATTTT. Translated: CATRTSGNTDTQYF.

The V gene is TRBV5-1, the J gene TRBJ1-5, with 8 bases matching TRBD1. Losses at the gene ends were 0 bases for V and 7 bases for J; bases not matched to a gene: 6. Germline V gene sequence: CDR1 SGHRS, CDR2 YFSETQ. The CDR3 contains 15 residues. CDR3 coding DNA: TGCGCCAGCAGCTTGGGGACAGGGTTATGGCAGCCCCAGCATTTT. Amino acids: CASSLGTGLWQPQHF.

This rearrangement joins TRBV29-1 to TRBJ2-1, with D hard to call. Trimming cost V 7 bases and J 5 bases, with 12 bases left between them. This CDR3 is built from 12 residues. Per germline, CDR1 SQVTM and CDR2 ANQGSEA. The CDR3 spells CSANSLDNEQFF. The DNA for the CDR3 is TGCAGCGCCAACAGCCTAGACAATGAGCAGTTCTTC.

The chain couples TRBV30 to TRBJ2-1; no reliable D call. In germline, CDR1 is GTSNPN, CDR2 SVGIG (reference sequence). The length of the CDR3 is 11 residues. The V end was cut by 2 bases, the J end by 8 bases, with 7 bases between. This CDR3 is CAWSSGDEQFF. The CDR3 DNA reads TGTGCCTGGAGTAGTGGGGATGAGCAGTTCTTC.

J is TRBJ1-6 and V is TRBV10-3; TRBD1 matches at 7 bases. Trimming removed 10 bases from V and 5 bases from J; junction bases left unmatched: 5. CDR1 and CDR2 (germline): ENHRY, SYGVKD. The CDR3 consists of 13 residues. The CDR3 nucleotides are TGTGCCAACCGCGGGACAGATAATTCACCCCTCCACTTT. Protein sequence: CANRGTDNSPLHF.

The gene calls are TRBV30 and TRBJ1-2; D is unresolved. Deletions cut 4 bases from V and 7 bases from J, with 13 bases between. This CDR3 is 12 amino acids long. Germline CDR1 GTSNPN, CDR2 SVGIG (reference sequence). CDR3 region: CAWTSGEGGYTF. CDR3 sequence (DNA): TGTGCCTGGACCTCAGGAGAGGGTGGCTACACCTTC.

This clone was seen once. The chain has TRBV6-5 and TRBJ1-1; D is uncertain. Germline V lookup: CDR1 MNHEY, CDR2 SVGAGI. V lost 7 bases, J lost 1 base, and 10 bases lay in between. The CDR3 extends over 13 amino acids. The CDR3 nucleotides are TGTGCCAGCATTCCAGACAAGAACACTGAAGCTTTCTTT. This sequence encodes CASIPDKNTEAFF.

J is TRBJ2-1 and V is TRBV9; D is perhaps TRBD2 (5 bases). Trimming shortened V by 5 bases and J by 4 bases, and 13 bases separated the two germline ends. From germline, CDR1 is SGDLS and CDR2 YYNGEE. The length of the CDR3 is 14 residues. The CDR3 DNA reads TGTGCCAGCAGTGATCGGGGAGAATACAATGAGCAGTTCTTC. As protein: CASSDRGEYNEQFF.

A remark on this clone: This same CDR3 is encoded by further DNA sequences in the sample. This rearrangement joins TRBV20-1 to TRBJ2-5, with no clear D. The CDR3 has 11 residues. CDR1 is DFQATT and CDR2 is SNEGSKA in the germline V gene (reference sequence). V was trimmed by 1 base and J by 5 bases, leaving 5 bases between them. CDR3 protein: CSARARETQYF. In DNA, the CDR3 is TGCAGTGCTAGAGCCCGGGAGACCCAGTACTTC.

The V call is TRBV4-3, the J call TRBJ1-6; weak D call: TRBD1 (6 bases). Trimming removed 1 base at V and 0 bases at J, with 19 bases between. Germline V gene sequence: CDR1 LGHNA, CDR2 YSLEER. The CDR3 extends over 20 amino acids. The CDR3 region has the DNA TGCGCCAGCAGCCAAGCTGTTCCGCACGGGGGGGCCTCCTATAATTCACCCCTCCACTTT. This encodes CASSQAVPHGGASYNSPLHF.

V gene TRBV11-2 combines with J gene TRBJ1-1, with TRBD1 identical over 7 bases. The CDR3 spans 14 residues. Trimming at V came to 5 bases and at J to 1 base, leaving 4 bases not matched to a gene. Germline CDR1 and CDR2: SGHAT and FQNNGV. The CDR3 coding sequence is TGTGCCAGCAGCCTGGGACAGAAGAACACTGAAGCTTTCTTT. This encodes CASSLGQKNTEAFF.

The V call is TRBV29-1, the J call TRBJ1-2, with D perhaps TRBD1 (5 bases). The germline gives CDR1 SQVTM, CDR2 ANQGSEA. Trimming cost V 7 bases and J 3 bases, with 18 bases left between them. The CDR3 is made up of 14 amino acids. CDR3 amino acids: CSAGTELMDYGYTF. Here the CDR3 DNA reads TGCAGCGCCGGGACGGAGTTGATGGACTATGGCTACACCTTC. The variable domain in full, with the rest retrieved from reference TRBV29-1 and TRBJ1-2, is SAVISQKPSRDICQRGTSLTIQCQVDSQVTMMFWYRQQPGQSLTLIATANQGSEATYESGFVIDKFPISRPNLTFSTLTVSNMSPEDSSIYLCSAGTELMDYGYTFGSGTRLTVV.

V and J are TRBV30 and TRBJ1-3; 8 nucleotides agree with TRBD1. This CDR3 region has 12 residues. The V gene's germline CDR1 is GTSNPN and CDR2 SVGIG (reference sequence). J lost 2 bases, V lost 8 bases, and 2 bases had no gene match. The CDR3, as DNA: TGTGCCCAGGACAGGGCTGGAAACACCATATATTTT. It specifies CAQDRAGNTIYF. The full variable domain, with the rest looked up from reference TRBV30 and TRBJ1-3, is SQTIHQWPATLVQPVGSPLSLECTVEGTSNPNLYWYRQAAGRGLQLLFYSVGIGQISSEVPQNLSASRPQDRQFILSSKKLLLSDSGFYLCAQDRAGNTIYFGEGSWLTVV.

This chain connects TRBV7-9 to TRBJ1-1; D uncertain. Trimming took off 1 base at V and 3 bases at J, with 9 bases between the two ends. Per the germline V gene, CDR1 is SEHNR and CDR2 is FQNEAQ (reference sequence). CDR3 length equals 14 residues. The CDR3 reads CASSLVGFDTEAFF. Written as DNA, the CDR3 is TGTGCCAGCAGCTTAGTCGGGTTCGACACTGAAGCTTTCTTT.